This T cell receptor (beta chain) was profiled in a study of cytomegalovirus exposure and HLA in healthy donors. Study-level findings and limits: In vitro, a few CMV-associated chains proved specific for CMV antigens.

Remarks on this clone: The antigen is undetermined.

In germline, CDR1 is MNHEY, CDR2 SMNVEV (reference sequence). Trimming took off 4 bases at V and 2 bases at J, with 14 bases between the two ends. The CDR3 runs 15 residues. The method was immunoSEQ multiplex PCR; TCRdb's version includes in-frame clones alone and lacks a portion of them. The sample lists 60,000 to 70,000 clones; around 89% were seen once. J is TRBJ1-2 and V is TRBV27; D is unclear. Sequenced sample: PBMCs. This clonotype originated in a woman under 30 in good health and CMV-seronegative. The CDR3 loop is CASSYNSGINYGYTF. In DNA form, the CDR3 reads TGTGCCAGCAGTTACAACTCCGGGATCAACTATGGCTACACCTTC.